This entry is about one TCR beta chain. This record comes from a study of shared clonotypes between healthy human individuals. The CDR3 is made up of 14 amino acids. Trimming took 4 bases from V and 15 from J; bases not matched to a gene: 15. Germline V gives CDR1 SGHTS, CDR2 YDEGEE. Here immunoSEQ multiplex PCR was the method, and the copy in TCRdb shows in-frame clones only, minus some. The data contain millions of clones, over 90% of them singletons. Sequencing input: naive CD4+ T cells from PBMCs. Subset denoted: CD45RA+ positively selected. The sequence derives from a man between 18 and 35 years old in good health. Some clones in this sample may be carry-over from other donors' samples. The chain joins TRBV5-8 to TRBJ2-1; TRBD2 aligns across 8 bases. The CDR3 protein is CASSRRREGGTRFF. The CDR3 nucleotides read TGTGCCAGCAGCCGTCGCCGGGAGGGTGGGACGAGGTTCTTC. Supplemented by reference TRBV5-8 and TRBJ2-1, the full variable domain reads EAGVTQSPTHLIKTRGQQATLRCSPISGHTSVYWYQQALGLGLQFLLWYDEGEERNRGNFPPRFSGRQFPNYSSELNVNALELEDSALYLCASSRRREGGTRFFGPGTRLTVL.